The present T cell receptor beta chain was sequenced within a study of blood T cell repertoires in COVID-19. Study in general: Spain, Italy and the United States supplied samples that represented acute and convalescent COVID-19. PBMCs, B-cell-depleted T cells, or T cells provided the cDNA or gDNA that made up the material.

In the original analysis: By means of reference gene primer amplification, nucleated cell counts were estimated. Measured with immunoSEQ multiplex PCR; TCRdb has only the in-frame clones, and not every one. V, J and clone size derive from that table, while D and trimming were established from the DNA sequence. This sample has about 85,000 clones, with about 80% found just once. The receptor was isolated from a man between 60 and 75 years old with acute or convalescent COVID-19. The sample comprised peripheral blood.

This CDR3 is CASSKGATDTQYF. The CDR3 DNA follows: TGTGCCAGCAGCAAAGGGGCCACAGATACGCAGTATTTT. J is TRBJ2-3 and V is TRBV2, with D maybe TRBD1 (5 bases). Per germline, CDR1 SNHLY and CDR2 FYNNEI. The ends were cut back, 6 bases at V and 2 bases at J, with 9 bases in the middle. The CDR3 has 13 amino acids.